This record looks at one T cell receptor (beta chain) sequence and its context. Its antigen is unknown. Other DNA sequences from this sample encode an identical CDR3 as well. The sample is drawn from a study of cytomegalovirus exposure and HLA in healthy donors. Broader study findings: Earlier findings revealed that most TCR beta V segments proved productive either about 87% or about 30% of the time. In a later analysis, TCR beta V- and J-gene trimming showed a link to a missense DCLRE1C variant. In a later analysis, common viral pathogens appeared linked to several of the most significant clusters.

The PCR was carried out with 60 Vbeta primers and 13 Jbeta primers. Clones were read by immunoSEQ multiplex PCR, and TCRdb kept only the in-frame ones, dropping some. Among 90,000 to 120,000 clones, roughly 71% were seen once, and the ten largest hold approximately 10%. The ends lost 1 base at V and 4 bases at J; junction bases unmatched: 3. In germline, CDR1 is SGHTA, CDR2 FQGTGA. The CDR3 covers 14 residues. Input material: PBMCs. This sequence was found in a man between 40 and 49 years old in good health and CMV-seropositive. This rearrangement joins TRBV7-3 to TRBJ2-5; 7 bases line up with TRBD2. The CDR3, as DNA: TGTGCCAGCAGCTTAAACGGGGGGTCAGAGACCCAGTACTTC. Amino acids: CASSLNGGSETQYF.